This entry features one TCR beta chain sequence. Treatment defined: oral pan-JAK inhibitor, 5-10 mg twice daily. Peripheral blood, together with lesional scalp punch biopsies, was collected from alopecia areata patients. V lost 1 base to trimming and J lost 1 base, with 13 bases between them. Germline CDR1 and CDR2: SEHNR and FQNEAQ (reference sequence). The CDR3 runs to 17 residues. This sample stems from a study of CD8+ T cells in alopecia areata. Sequencing templates came from extracted RNA that was reverse transcribed into cDNA. The table came from immunoSEQ multiplex PCR; TCRdb's copy has only in-frame clones and leaves some out. The table shows 180,000 or so clones, with roughly 46% occurring only once.

This receptor was taken from a human donor with alopecia areata. V gene TRBV7-9 combines with J gene TRBJ2-2; D not certain. Here the sequenced sample was CD8+ T cells sorted from blood, taken around week 54, from a patient treated with tofacitinib. As DNA, the CDR3 is TGTGCCAGCAGCTTAGTCGACGGTGGGCTGAACACCGGGGAGCTGTTTTTT. It encodes CASSLVDGGLNTGELFF.